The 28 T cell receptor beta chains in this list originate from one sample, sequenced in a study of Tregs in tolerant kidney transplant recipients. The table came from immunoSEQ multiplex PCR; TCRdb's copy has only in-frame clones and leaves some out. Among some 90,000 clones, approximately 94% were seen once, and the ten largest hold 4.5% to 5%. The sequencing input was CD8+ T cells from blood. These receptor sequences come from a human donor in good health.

CDR3 bases: TGTGCCAGCAGTTTTACAGGGGGCTATGGCTACACCTTC. Encoded protein: CASSFTGGYGYTF. This chain connects TRBV6-1 to TRBJ1-2; 8 nucleotides align to TRBD1. Looked up from germline, CDR1 is MNHNS and CDR2 is SASEGT. Germline trimming cut 5 bases from V and 4 bases from J; bases unmatched to any gene: 3. The CDR3 has 13 residues.

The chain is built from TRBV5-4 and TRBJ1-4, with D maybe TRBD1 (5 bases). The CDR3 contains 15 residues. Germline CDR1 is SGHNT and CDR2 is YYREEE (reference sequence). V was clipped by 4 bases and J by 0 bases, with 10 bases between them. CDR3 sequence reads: CASSRDYSTNEKLFF. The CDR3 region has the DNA TGTGCCAGCAGCCGGGACTATTCAACTAATGAAAAACTGTTTTTT.

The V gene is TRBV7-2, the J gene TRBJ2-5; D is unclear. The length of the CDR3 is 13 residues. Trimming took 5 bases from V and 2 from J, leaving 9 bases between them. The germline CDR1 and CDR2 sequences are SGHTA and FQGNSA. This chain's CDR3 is CASSLGSQETQYF. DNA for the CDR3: TGTGCCAGCAGCCTAGGGTCACAAGAGACCCAGTACTTC.

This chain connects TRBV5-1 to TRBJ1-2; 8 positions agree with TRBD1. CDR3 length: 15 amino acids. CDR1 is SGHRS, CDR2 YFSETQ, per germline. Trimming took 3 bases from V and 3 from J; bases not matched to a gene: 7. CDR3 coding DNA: TGCGCCAGCAGCTCCAGGGGGCCCGGGGACTATGGCTACACCTTC. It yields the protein CASSSRGPGDYGYTF.

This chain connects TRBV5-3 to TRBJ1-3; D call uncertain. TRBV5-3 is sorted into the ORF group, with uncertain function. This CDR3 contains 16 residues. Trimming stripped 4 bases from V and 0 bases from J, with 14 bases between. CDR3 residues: CARSRVGRASGNTIYF. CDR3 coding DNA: TGTGCCAGAAGCCGGGTGGGAAGGGCCTCTGGAAACACCATATATTTT.

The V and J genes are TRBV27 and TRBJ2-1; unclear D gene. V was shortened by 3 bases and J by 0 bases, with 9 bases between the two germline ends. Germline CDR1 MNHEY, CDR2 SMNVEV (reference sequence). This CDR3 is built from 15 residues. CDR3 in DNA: TGTGCCAGCAGTTTGTACGCCGGCTCCTACAATGAGCAGTTCTTC. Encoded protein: CASSLYAGSYNEQFF.

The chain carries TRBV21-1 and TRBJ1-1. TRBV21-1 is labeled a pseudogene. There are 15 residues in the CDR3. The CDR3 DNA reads TGTGCCAGCAGCAAAGCTGAGAAAAAAAACACTGAAGCTTTCTTT. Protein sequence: CASSKAEKKNTEAFF.

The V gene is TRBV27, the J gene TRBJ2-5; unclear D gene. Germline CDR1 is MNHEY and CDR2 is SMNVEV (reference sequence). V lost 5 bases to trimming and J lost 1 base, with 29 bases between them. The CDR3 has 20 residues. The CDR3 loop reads CASSLKGTGGLWGGQETQYF. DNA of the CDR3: TGTGCCAGCAGTCTTAAGGGTACTGGCGGTCTGTGGGGTGGCCAAGAGACCCAGTACTTC.

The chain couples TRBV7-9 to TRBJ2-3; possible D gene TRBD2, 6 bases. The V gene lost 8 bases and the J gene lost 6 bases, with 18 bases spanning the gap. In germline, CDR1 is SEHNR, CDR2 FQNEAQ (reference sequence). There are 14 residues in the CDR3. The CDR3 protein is CASLSEGRLDTQYF. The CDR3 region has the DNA TGTGCCAGCCTGTCGGAGGGCAGGTTGGATACGCAGTATTTT.

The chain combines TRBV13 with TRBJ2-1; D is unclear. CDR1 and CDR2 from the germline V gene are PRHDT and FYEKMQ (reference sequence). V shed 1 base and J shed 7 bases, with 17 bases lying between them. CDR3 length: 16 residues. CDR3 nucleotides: TGTGCCAGCAGCTTAGAAAGGCCAGCGATAGCTAATGAGCAGTTCTTC. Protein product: CASSLERPAIANEQFF.

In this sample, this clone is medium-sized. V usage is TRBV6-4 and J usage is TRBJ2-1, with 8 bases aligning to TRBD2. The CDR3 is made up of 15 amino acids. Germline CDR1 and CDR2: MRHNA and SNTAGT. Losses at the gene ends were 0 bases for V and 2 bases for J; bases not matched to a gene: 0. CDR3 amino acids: CASSDSLAAYNEQFF. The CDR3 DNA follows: TGTGCCAGCAGTGACTCACTAGCGGCCTACAATGAGCAGTTCTTC.

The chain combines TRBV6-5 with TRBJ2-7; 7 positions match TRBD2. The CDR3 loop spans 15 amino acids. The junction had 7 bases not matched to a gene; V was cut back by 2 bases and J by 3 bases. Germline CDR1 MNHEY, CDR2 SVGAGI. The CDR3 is CASSYGLAANYEQYF. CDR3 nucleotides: TGTGCCAGCAGTTACGGTCTAGCGGCAAACTACGAGCAGTACTTC.

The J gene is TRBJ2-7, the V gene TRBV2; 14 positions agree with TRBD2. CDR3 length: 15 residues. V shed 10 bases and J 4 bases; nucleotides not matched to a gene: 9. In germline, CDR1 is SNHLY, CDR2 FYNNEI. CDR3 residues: CATLTGLAGGYEQYF. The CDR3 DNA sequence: TGTGCCACACTAACTGGACTAGCGGGAGGATACGAGCAGTACTTC. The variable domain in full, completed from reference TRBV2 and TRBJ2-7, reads EPEVTQTPSHQVTQMGQEVILRCVPISNHLYFYWYRQILGQKVEFLVSFYNNEISEKSEIFDDQFSVERPDGSNFTLKIRSTKLEDSAMYFCATLTGLAGGYEQYFGPGTRLTVT.

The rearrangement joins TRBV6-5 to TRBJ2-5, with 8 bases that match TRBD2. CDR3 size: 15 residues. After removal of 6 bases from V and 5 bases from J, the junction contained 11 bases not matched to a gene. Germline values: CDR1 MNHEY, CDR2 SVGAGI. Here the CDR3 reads CASSSGTSFIETQYF. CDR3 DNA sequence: TGTGCCAGCAGCTCCGGGACTAGTTTTATCGAGACCCAGTACTTC.

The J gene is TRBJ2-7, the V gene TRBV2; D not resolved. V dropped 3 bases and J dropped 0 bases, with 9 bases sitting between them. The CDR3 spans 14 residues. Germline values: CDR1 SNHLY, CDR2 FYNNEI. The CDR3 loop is CASSEGRNSYEQYF. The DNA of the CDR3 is TGTGCCAGCAGTGAGGGCCGCAACTCCTACGAGCAGTACTTC.

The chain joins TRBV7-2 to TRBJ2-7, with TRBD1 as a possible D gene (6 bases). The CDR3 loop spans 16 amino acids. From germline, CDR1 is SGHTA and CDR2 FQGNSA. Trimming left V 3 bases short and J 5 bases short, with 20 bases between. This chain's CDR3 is CASSLSTGSNLHEQYF. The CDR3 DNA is TGTGCCAGCAGCTTGTCCACAGGGAGCAACCTCCACGAGCAGTACTTC.

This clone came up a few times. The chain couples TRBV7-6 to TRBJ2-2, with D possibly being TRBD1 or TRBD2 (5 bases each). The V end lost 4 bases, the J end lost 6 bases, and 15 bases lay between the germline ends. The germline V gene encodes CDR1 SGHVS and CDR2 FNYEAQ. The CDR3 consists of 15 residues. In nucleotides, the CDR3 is TGTGCCAGCAGCTCGGGGACCCTCGGGGCCGGGGAGCTGTTTTTT. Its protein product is CASSSGTLGAGELFF.

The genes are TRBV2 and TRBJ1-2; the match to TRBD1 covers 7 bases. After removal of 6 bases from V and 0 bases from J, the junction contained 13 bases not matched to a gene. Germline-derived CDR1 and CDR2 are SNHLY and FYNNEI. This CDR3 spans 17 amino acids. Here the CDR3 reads CASSPDRSLRTNYGYTF. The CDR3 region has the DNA TGTGCCAGCAGCCCGGACAGGAGCCTTCGTACTAACTATGGCTACACCTTC.

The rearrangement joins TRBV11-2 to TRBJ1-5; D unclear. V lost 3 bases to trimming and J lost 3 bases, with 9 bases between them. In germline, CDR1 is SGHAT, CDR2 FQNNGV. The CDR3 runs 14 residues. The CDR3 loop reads CASSLTGSNQPQHF. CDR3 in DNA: TGTGCCAGCAGCTTGACTGGGTCCAATCAGCCCCAGCATTTT.

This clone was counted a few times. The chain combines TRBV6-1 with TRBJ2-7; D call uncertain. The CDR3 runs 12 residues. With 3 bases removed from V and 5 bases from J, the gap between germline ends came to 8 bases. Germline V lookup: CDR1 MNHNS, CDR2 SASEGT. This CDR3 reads CASSDPGNEQYF. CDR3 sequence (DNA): TGTGCCAGCAGTGACCCCGGCAACGAGCAGTACTTC.

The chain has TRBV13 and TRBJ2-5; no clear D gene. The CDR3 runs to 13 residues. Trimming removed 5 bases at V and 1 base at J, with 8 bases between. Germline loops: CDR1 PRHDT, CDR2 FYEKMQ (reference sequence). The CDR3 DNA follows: TGTGCCAGCAGCCCCCAGACCCAAGAGACCCAGTACTTC. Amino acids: CASSPQTQETQYF.

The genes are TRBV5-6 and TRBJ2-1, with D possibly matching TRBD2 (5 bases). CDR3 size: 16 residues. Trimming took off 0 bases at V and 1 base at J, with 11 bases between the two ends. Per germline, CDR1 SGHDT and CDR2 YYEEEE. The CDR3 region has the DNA TGTGCCAGCAGCTTGGACCGGGGTCTTTCCTACAATGAGCAGTTCTTC. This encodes CASSLDRGLSYNEQFF.

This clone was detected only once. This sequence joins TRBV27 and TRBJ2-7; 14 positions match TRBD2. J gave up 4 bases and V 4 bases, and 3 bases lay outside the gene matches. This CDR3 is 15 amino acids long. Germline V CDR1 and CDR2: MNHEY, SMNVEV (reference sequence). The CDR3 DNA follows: TGTGCCAGCAGTTGGACTAGCGGGGGGTCTTACGAGCAGTACTTC. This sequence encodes CASSWTSGGSYEQYF.

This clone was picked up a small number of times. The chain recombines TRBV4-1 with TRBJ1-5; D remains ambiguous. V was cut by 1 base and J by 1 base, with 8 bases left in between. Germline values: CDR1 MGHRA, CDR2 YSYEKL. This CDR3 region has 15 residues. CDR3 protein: CASSQVARSNQPQHF. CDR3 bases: TGCGCCAGCAGCCAAGTAGCGAGGAGCAATCAGCCCCAGCATTTT.

The DNA of the CDR3 is TGTGCCAGCCGGGTGGGGACAGGCGTCTACGAGCAGTACTTC. It specifies CASRVGTGVYEQYF. This chain uses TRBV25-1 with TRBJ2-7, with 8 bases aligning to TRBD1. Germline-derived CDR1 and CDR2 are MGHDK and SYGVNS. The trim removed 8 bases at V and 3 bases at J, leaving 9 bases unmatched. The CDR3 is 14 residues long.

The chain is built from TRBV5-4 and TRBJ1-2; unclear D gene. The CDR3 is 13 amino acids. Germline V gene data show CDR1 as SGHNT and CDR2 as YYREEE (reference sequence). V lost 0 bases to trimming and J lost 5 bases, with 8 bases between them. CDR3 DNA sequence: TGTGCCAGCAGCTTGGGGAATTGGTATGGCTACACCTTC. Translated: CASSLGNWYGYTF.

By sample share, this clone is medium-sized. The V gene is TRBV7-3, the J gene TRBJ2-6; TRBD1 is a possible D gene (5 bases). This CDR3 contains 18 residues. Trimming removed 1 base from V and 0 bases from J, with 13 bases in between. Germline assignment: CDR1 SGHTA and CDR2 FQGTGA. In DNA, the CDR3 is TGTGCCAGCAGCTTAAATGCGGCAGGGTACTCTGGGGCCAACGTCCTGACTTTC. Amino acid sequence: CASSLNAAGYSGANVLTF.

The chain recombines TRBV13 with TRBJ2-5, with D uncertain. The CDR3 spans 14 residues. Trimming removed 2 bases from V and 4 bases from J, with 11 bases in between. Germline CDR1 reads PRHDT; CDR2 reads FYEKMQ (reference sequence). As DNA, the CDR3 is TGTGCCAGCAGCTTATTTTGGGGTTCAGAGACCCAGTACTTC. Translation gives CASSLFWGSETQYF. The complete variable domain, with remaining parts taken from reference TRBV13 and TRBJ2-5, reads AAGVIQSPRHLIKEKRETATLKCYPIPRHDTVYWYQQGPGQDPQFLISFYEKMQSDKGSIPDRFSAQQFSDYHSELNMSSLELGDSALYFCASSLFWGSETQYFGPGTRLLVL.